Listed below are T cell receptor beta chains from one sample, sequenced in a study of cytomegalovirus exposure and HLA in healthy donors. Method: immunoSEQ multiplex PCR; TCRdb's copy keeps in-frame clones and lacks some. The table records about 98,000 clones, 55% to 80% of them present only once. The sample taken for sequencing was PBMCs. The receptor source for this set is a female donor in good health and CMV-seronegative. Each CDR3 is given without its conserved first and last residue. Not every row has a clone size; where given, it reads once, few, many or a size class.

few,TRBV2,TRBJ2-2,ASSAVVTMSGELF
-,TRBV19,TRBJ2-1,ASSIGWTSGKEEQF
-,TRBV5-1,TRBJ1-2,ASSGESAYGYT
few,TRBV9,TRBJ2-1,ASSVAPSYNEQF
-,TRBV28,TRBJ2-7,ASSLSGQSYEQY
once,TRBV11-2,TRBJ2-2,ASSPRVYNTGELF
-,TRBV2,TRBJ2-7,ASIYRGNEQY
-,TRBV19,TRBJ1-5,ASSITDSPYSNQPQH
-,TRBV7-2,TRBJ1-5,ASSIQGSYQPQH
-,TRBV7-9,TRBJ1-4,ASSLRDRDEKLF
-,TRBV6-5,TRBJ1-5,ASRRDRDSNQPQH
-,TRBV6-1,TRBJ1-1,ASRVDRENTEAF
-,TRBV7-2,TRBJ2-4,ASSLDSGVAKNIQY
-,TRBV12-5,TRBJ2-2,ASGLRFLGQGTNTGELF
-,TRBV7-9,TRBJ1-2,ASSSVTRGHYGYT
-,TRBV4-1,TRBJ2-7,ASSQYTRGRFEQY
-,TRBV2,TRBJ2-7,ASSAGLAGVYEQY
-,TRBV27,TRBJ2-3,ASSLKGGSLDTQY
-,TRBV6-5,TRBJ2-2,ASSYSSGMGSGELF
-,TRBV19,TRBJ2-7,ASSRGQGVVYGGEQY
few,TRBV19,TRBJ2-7,ASSILGLAGETYEQY